This TCR beta chain was identified in a study of pediatric ulcerative colitis. Whole-study results and caveats: Blood-rectal clonal overlap within each person was significantly higher in ulcerative colitis patients than controls. A couple of patients had blood samples with substantially reduced template counts.

The germline CDR1 and CDR2 sequences are SNHLY and FYNNEI. The CDR3 has 14 residues. J gave up 4 bases and V 6 bases, and 7 bases lay outside the gene matches. This clone was seen more than once but under ten times. Antigen: not known. Rectal tissue came from one to two pinch biopsies taken at colonoscopy. Ulcerative colitis patients received no immunosuppressive medication before the diagnostic colonoscopy. Up to 500,000 reads were sequenced per sample. Repertoires were generated with immunoSEQ multiplex PCR, while TCRdb's copy carries only in-frame clones and drops some. The sample lists some 25,000 clones; approximately 71% were seen once.

The receptor comes from a boy between 10 and 17 years old with severe ulcerative colitis. V usage is TRBV2 and J usage is TRBJ1-2; 8 bases fit TRBD1. Material for sequencing was gut tissue. The CDR3: CASRDRDRTYGYTF. CDR3 DNA sequence: TGTGCCAGCAGAGACCGGGACAGGACCTATGGCTACACCTTC. The whole variable domain, filled in from reference TRBV2 and TRBJ1-2, reads EPEVTQTPSHQVTQMGQEVILRCVPISNHLYFYWYRQILGQKVEFLVSFYNNEISEKSEIFDDQFSVERPDGSNFTLKIRSTKLEDSAMYFCASRDRDRTYGYTFGSGTRLTVV.